This TCR beta chain was captured by sequencing in a study of T cells in Graves' hyperthyroidism and ophthalmopathy. In its sample, this clonotype was seen many times. Its antigen is unknown. The V segment lost 11 bases and the J segment 8 bases; nucleotides outside the gene matches: 8. The CDR3 loop spans 12 amino acids. Germline loops: CDR1 SGHTA, CDR2 FQGNSA. Amplification yielded TCR beta CDR3 regions, with RNA transcripts as the source. The HTBI primer set drove a first-round RT-PCR of the TCR CDR3. In TCRdb, the multiplex PCR reads were re-called with MiXCR into one record per CDR3 protein. The repertoire holds hundreds of thousands of distinct CDR3 sequences, with around 20% as singletons. Findings of the study overall: Most thyroid clonotypes that were expanded above 0.001 also turned up in blood.

The sample comprised blood. V gene TRBV7-2 combines with J gene TRBJ2-2, with 7 bases lining up with TRBD2. This TCR derives from a man between 35 and 55 years old with Graves' ophthalmopathy. CDR3 protein: CARGRGEGELFF. CDR3 nucleotides: TGTGCCCGTGGCCGGGGGGAAGGGGAGCTGTTTTTT. The whole variable domain, filled in from reference TRBV7-2 and TRBJ2-2, reads GAGVSQSPSNKVTEKGKDVELRCDPISGHTALYWYRQSLGQGLEFLIYFQGNSAPDKSGLPSDRFSAERTGGSVSTLTIQRTQQEDSAVYLCARGRGEGELFFGEGSRLTVL.